This T cell receptor (beta chain) originates from a study of shared clonotypes between healthy human individuals. The wider study: CD8 memory received one plate per donor, CD8 naive two, CD4 memory three and CD4 naive three.

Sorted subsets were amplified in replicate PCRs using 200 ng DNA, about 30,000 T cell genomes. Only in-frame clones appear in the TCRdb table, and some are missing; sequencing was by immunoSEQ multiplex PCR. Of millions of clones in the sample, 85% to 95% are singletons; the top ten hold 0.13%. The authors divided CD4+ cells into CD45RA+ naive and CD45RA-negative memory subsets. Study-level points and caveats: Clonotypes shared by all four donors outscored non-shared clonotypes in generation probability.

Details on this clone: Its antigen is as yet unknown. This same CDR3 is encoded by further DNA sequences in the sample.

The CDR3 totals 10 residues. V dropped 3 bases and J dropped 5 bases, with 4 bases sitting between them. In germline, CDR1 is SQVTM, CDR2 ANQGSEA. The chain is built from TRBV29-1 and TRBJ1-1, with D unclear. This clonotype was sampled from a man younger than 30 in good health. The sample comprised naive CD4+ T cells sorted from blood. Noted subset: CD45RA+ positively selected. As DNA, the CDR3 is TGCAGCGTTGATAGAACTGAAGCTTTCTTT. As protein: CSVDRTEAFF.